This TCR beta chain was identified in a study of identical twins. TCRdb re-called the 5' RACE reads with MiXCR, one entry per CDR3 protein. The data contain hundreds of thousands of distinct CDR3 sequences, more than 20% of them singletons. V gave up 6 bases and J gave up 4 bases, with 13 bases separating them. The CDR3 sequence is 13 residues long. These sequences were also reported in another study, on T cells expressing NK-cell markers. Turning to that study: Dominant NKG2C+ clonotypes were found to form about 1.0-7.5% of CD8+ T cells in more than five donors.

The source material was CD4+ T cells sorted from blood. This chain uses TRBV12-3 or TRBV12-4 with TRBJ2-7, with TRBD1 as a possible D gene (6 bases). This sequence was found in a woman between 18 and 29 years old in good health. The CDR3 sequence: CASRSRQVYEQYF. The CDR3 bases are TGTGCCAGCAGGTCCCGACAGGTTTACGAGCAGTACTTC.